This entry is about one T cell receptor (beta chain). The sample originates from a study of OX40 agonist ivuxolimab in advanced cancers. Turning to the study itself: Cohort: about 80% men, mean age approximately 66, aged about 20 to 85.

The data were produced by immunoSEQ multiplex PCR, yet TCRdb's version contains in-frame clones alone and is incomplete. The sample holds about 57,000 clones, approximately 83% seen once. CDR1 and CDR2 from the germline V gene are KGHSH and LQKENI. This CDR3 region has 13 residues. V was shortened by 2 bases and J by 4 bases, with 8 bases between the two germline ends. The receptor was isolated from an adult with an advanced solid tumor such as melanoma, head and neck, liver or kidney cancer. This chain uses TRBV18 with TRBJ2-5; D is undetermined. Specimen: CD4+ or CD8+ T cells sorted from blood, collected in a trial of the OX40 agonist ivuxolimab. CDR3 nucleotide sequence: TGTGCCAGCTCACCAAAAGTCTCAGAGACCCAGTACTTC. Protein product: CASSPKVSETQYF.